This T cell receptor (beta chain) was captured by sequencing in a study of T-cell memory formation after mild COVID-19 (dated by TCRdb to the early 2020s). With regard to the full study: Most TCR sequence clusters were specific to one of the two donors. The cohort comprised two young, previously healthy adult volunteers, one female and one male. Longitudinal TCRalpha and TCRbeta repertoire sequencing tracked T-cell clones expanding and contracting after mild COVID-19 in two donors.

Ficoll-Paque density gradient centrifugation was used to isolate PBMCs. CDR1 and CDR2 were assigned from the germline V gene as SGHVS and FNYEAQ. V trim: 8 bases; J trim: 4 bases; unmatched bases: 7. The CDR3 has 14 amino acids, counting the end cysteine and phenylalanine. This entry keeps only the CDR3 DNA: 42 bases, framed from base 1. There are many counts of this clonotype. Its antigen specificity is not known. Base qualities are missing; no much larger clone stands one base away. Instrument on record: Illumina NovaSeq 6000. Using 5'RACE with constant-segment primers, TCRalpha and TCRbeta cDNA libraries were constructed, with sample barcodes and unique molecular identifiers added in the process. Trizol reagent was used to extract RNA from every sample. Amplification of the libraries took two PCR steps, and the second step added a second sample barcode plus Illumina TruSeq adapters. Libraries were sequenced on an Illumina NovaSeq with 2 x 150 bp paired-end reads. The published analysis was carried out like this. The reads were demultiplexed and collapsed into UMI-guided consensus sequences using migec v1.2.7. Using mixcr v2.1.11, UMI consensuses were aligned to TRA and TRB V and J templates and then assembled into clonotypes. A clonotype was counted as expanded or contracted only when both edgeR and NoisET called the clonotype significant, with the noise models trained on biological replicates. For edgeR calls, the cutoffs were a false discovery rate-adjusted p below 0.01 and a log2 fold-change threshold of 1. As an exploratory analysis of dynamics, max-normalized trajectories of the 1000 most abundant clonotypes were examined by PCA with hierarchical clustering. Separately sequenced CD4+ and CD8+ repertoires were used to assign the CD4 or CD8 phenotype of responding clones. TCRdb redid the processing of the public reads, applying fastp at Q25 and MiXCR, and retained in-frame beta chains. Rows with a matching CDR3 protein are joined into one entry that keeps the most common DNA and genes. The V and J calls follow TCRdb's processing rather than the paper's. The sample table records roughly 100,000 distinct CDR3 sequences; 9.5% to 15% of these occur just once. The ten largest clones add up to around 26% of the sample.

What the work shows at the level of the full study, not this receptor alone: Contracting CD4+ clones appeared mostly in the CM and EM memory subsets, whereas CD8+ clones were enriched in EMRA. Some responding clones were detected in pre-infection memory, which suggested that pre-existing cross-reactive memory T cells had joined the SARS-CoV-2 response. Clones that contracted from day 15 to 85 showed balanced CD4/CD8 phenotypes, whereas a second wave of clones that expanded from day 15 to 37 leaned towards CD4+. The study covered only two mild cases, and larger cohorts including severe cases with pre-infection samples were considered necessary. The second-wave clones that peaked on day 37 were not confirmed to be SARS-CoV-2 specific.

Rearrangement joined TRBV7-6 to TRBJ2-3; the junction holds 9 bases that match TRBD2. The specimen was PBMCs or a T cell subset sorted from them (not recorded which). The receptor comes from an adult woman who had mild COVID-19 (a few samples of this study predate the infection). The sample titles of this study are shuffled in the database, so cell type and time point are left out; the donor was told from shared clones. The CDR3 is CASDPGLASDTQYF. DNA sequence: TGTGCCAGCGACCCGGGACTAGCCTCAGATACGCAGTATTTT.